Described below is a single T cell receptor beta chain sequence and its context. Its antigen is unidentified. This sample was taken from a study of OX40 agonist ivuxolimab in advanced cancers. Background on the study: Treatment of patients was with ivuxolimab, an agonistic anti-OX40 (CD134) antibody. Study conclusions and caveats: Clonal expansion among partial responders at 0.1-3.0 mg/kg ranked near the lowest.

The data were produced by immunoSEQ multiplex PCR, yet TCRdb's version contains in-frame clones alone and is incomplete. This table has 25,000 to 35,000 clones, roughly 90% appearing once. The germline V gene has CDR1 MGHRA and CDR2 YSYEKL. The junction had 2 bases not matched to a gene; V was cut back by 1 base and J by 5 bases. The CDR3 runs 14 residues. The gene calls are TRBV4-1 and TRBJ2-7, with 10 bases that match TRBD1. This sample comprised CD4+ or CD8+ T cells sorted from blood, obtained in a trial of the OX40 agonist ivuxolimab. The TCR comes from an adult with an advanced solid tumor such as melanoma, head and neck, liver or kidney cancer. The CDR3 loop reads CASSQGQGAHEQYF. In DNA form, the CDR3 reads TGCGCCAGCAGCCAAGGACAGGGGGCTCACGAGCAGTACTTC.